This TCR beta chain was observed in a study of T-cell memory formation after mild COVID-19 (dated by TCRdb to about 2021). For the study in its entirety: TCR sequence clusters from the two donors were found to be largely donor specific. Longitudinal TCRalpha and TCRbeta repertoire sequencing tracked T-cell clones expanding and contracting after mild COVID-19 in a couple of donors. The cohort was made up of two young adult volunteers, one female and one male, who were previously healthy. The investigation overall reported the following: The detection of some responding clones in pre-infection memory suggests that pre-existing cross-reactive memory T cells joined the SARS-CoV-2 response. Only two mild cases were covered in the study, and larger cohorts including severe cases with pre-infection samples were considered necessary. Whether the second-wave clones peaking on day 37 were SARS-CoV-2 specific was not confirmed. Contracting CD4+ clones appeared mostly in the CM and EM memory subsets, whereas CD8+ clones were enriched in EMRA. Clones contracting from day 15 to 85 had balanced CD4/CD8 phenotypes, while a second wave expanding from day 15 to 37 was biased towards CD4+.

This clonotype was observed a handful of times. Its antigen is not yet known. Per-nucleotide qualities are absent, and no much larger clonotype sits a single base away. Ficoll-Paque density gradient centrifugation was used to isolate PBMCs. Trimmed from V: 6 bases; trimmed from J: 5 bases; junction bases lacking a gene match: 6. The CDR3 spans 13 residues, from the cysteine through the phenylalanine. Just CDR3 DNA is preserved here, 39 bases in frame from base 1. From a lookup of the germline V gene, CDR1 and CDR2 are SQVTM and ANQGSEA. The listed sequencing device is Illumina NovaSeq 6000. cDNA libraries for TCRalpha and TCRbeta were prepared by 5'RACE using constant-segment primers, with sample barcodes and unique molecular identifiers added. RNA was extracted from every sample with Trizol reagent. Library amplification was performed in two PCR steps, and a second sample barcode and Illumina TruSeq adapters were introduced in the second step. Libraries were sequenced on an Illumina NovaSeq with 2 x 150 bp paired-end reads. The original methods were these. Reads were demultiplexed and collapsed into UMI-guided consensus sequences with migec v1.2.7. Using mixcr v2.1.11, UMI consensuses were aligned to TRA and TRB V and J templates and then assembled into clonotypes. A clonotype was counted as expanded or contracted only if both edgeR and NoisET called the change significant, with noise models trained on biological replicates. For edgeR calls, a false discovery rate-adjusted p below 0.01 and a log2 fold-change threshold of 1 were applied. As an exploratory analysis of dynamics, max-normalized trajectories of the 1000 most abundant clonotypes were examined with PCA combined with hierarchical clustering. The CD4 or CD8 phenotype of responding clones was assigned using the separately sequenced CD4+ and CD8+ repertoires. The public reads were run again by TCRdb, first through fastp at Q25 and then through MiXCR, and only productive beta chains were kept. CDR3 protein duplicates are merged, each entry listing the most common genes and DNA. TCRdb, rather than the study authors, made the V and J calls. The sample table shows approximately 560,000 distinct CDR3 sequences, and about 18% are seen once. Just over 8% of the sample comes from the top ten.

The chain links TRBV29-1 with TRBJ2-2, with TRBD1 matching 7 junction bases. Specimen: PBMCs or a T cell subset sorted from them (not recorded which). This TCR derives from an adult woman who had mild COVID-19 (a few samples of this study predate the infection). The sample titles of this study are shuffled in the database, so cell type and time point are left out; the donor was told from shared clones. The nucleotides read TGCAGCGTGACAGGGCTACTAACCGGGGAGCTGTTTTTT. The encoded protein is CSVTGLLTGELFF.